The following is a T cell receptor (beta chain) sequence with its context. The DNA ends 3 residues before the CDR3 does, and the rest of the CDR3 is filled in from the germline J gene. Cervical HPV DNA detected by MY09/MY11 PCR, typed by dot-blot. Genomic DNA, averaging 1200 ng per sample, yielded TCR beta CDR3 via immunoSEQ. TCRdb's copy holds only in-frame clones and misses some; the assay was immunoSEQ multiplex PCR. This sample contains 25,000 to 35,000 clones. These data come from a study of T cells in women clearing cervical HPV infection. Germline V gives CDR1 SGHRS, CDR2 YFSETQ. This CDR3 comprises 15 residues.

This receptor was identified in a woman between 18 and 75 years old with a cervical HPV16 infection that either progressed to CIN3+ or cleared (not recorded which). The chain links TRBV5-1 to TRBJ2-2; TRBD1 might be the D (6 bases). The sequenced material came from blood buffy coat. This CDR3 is CASSLNRQGNEKLFF. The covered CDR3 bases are TGCGCCAGCAGCTTGAACCGGCAGGGGAATGAAAAG.